These 25 T cell receptor beta chains share one sample of origin, sequenced in a study of blood T cell repertoires in COVID-19. The protocol was immunoSEQ multiplex PCR, while the TCRdb copy is restricted to in-frame clones and leaves out a portion. The data hold 150,000 to 200,000 clones, with approximately 89% observed a single time. The sequencing sample was made of peripheral blood. The receptors come from a woman aged 25 to 39 with acute or convalescent COVID-19.

V and J are TRBV5-1 and TRBJ2-1; no clear D. Germline CDR1 and CDR2: SGHRS and YFSETQ. The V end was cut by 1 base, the J end by 0 bases, with 11 bases between. This CDR3 region has 16 residues. CDR3 sequence (DNA): TGCGCCAGCAGCTTGCAATCGAGAAGCTCCTACAATGAGCAGTTCTTC. This encodes CASSLQSRSSYNEQFF.

The chain couples TRBV5-1 to TRBJ1-2, with D possibly being TRBD1 (5 bases). CDR1 and CDR2 (germline): SGHRS, YFSETQ. CDR3 length equals 15 residues. Trimming removed 0 bases at V and 8 bases at J, with 17 bases between. CDR3 DNA: TGCGCCAGCAGCTTGGACGAAGGGGCACTATTGGGCTACACCTTC. Translating gives CASSLDEGALLGYTF.

The chain has TRBV9 and TRBJ2-7; the D gene is possibly TRBD2 (6 bases). Germline CDR1 and CDR2: SGDLS and YYNGEE. The length of the CDR3 is 14 residues. Trimming pared 3 bases from V and 5 bases from J, leaving 15 bases between. The CDR3 region has the DNA TGTGCCAGCAGCGGGGGACTGAGAAGGGACGAGCAGTACTTC. It translates to CASSGGLRRDEQYF.

The rearrangement uses TRBV5-1 and TRBJ1-2; weak D call: TRBD1 (6 bases). The V gene's germline CDR1 is SGHRS and CDR2 YFSETQ. The CDR3 covers 14 residues. Deletions cut 0 bases from V and 4 bases from J, with 10 bases between. As DNA, the CDR3 is TGCGCCAGCAGCTTGGAGGGGGTAACCTATGGCTACACCTTC. Protein product: CASSLEGVTYGYTF.

The chain is built from TRBV7-9 and TRBJ2-5; perhaps TRBD1 as D (6 bases). Per germline, CDR1 SEHNR and CDR2 FQNEAQ (reference sequence). V shed 5 bases and J shed 2 bases, with 15 bases lying between them. The CDR3 runs 15 residues. CDR3 loop: CASSRRQDQQETQYF. The CDR3 DNA reads TGTGCCAGCAGCCGTAGACAGGACCAGCAAGAGACCCAGTACTTC.

The chain is built from TRBV6-1 and TRBJ1-2; the D gene is possibly TRBD1 (5 bases). This CDR3 region has 15 residues. Trimming left V 2 bases short and J 7 bases short, with 17 bases between. Germline CDR1 is MNHNS and CDR2 is SASEGT. CDR3: CASSENRGDSIGYTF. The CDR3 DNA reads TGTGCCAGCAGTGAAAATCGTGGGGACTCCATTGGCTACACCTTC.

This chain uses TRBV5-1 with TRBJ2-3, with a weak D call TRBD2 (6 bases). V was clipped by 2 bases and J by 4 bases, with 11 bases between them. CDR1 is SGHRS and CDR2 is YFSETQ in the germline V gene. The CDR3 has 14 amino acids. This CDR3 reads CASSFTSSSDTQYF. CDR3 DNA: TGCGCCAGCAGCTTTACTAGCAGCTCAGATACGCAGTATTTT.

CDR3 coding DNA: TGTGCCAGCAGCTTGAAAGGACTCGATACGCAGTATTTT. Its protein product is CASSLKGLDTQYF. The chain links TRBV5-4 to TRBJ2-3, with D tentatively TRBD2 (5 bases). Germline lookup yields CDR1 SGHNT and CDR2 YYREEE (reference sequence). The CDR3 totals 13 residues. The V end was cut by 1 base, the J end by 6 bases, with 9 bases between.

V and J are TRBV27 and TRBJ1-1; D ambiguous. The V gene lost 2 bases and the J gene lost 1 base, with 23 bases spanning the gap. CDR1 and CDR2 from the germline V gene are MNHEY and SMNVEV (reference sequence). There are 19 residues in the CDR3. DNA for the CDR3: TGTGCCAGCAGTTTAAAAACCCTGCCCCCCGGGTATCGGAACACTGAAGCTTTCTTT. It is translated as CASSLKTLPPGYRNTEAFF.

This clone was seen just once. The chain employs TRBV5-4 and TRBJ2-5; TRBD2 aligns across 8 bases. Trimming removed 6 bases from V and 5 bases from J; junction bases left unmatched: 12. The CDR3 is 15 amino acids. The V gene's germline CDR1 is SGHNT and CDR2 YYREEE (reference sequence). As DNA, the CDR3 is TGTGCCAGCACTCGAGCGGGGGCCTTGGGGGAGACCCAGTACTTC. Translation gives CASTRAGALGETQYF.

The chain is built from TRBV28 and TRBJ1-6; D ambiguous. The germline gives CDR1 MDHEN, CDR2 SYDVKM. The CDR3 length is 18 residues. Trimming stripped 5 bases from V and 2 bases from J, with 19 bases between. The CDR3 here is CASSRTGAMGPYNSPLHF. The CDR3 nucleotides read TGTGCCAGCAGTCGGACGGGAGCCATGGGCCCCTATAATTCACCCCTCCACTTT.

The CDR3 protein is CASRRGEQFF. The CDR3 DNA reads as TGTGCCAGCAGAAGGGGTGAGCAGTTCTTC. The chain combines TRBV28 with TRBJ2-1; TRBD1 might be the D (5 bases). The germline CDR1 and CDR2 sequences are MDHEN and SYDVKM. The CDR3 runs 10 residues. V gave up 6 bases and J gave up 9 bases, with 6 bases separating them.

This rearrangement joins TRBV29-1 to TRBJ1-2; D remains unclear. The CDR3 consists of 13 residues. Per the germline V gene, CDR1 is SQVTM and CDR2 is ANQGSEA. V lost 1 base to trimming and J lost 8 bases, with 14 bases between them. Here the CDR3 reads CSVEGVDSSGYTF. Written as DNA, the CDR3 is TGCAGCGTTGAAGGGGTCGACTCCTCCGGCTACACCTTC.

J is TRBJ2-5 and V is TRBV7-9; the D gene is possibly TRBD2 (6 bases). Per the germline V gene, CDR1 is SEHNR and CDR2 is FQNEAQ (reference sequence). The V end lost 1 base, the J end lost 5 bases, and 11 bases lay between the germline ends. The CDR3 length is 14 residues. The CDR3 loop reads CASSLEPGGETQYF. In nucleotides, the CDR3 is TGTGCCAGCAGCTTAGAGCCTGGGGGGGAGACCCAGTACTTC.

The rearrangement links TRBV7-8 to TRBJ2-1; possibly TRBD2 for D (5 bases). V was cut by 5 bases and J by 9 bases, with 14 bases left in between. CDR1 and CDR2 from the germline V gene are SGHVS and FQNEAQ. This CDR3 has 13 residues. CDR3 sequence: CASSRLMGSEQFF. The CDR3 DNA follows: TGTGCCAGCAGCCGTTTAATGGGGAGTGAGCAGTTCTTC.

The V call is TRBV11-3, the J call TRBJ1-2; a weak D match, TRBD1 (5 bases). This CDR3 has 13 residues. Trimming shortened V by 4 bases and J by 8 bases, and 14 bases separated the two germline ends. The germline gives CDR1 SGHNT, CDR2 YENEEA. This CDR3 is CASSSASTGGYTF. The CDR3 coding sequence is TGTGCCAGCAGCTCAGCCTCTACAGGAGGCTACACCTTC.

The sample holds one count of this clone. V and J are TRBV28 and TRBJ2-7, with D possibly matching TRBD1 (5 bases). The CDR3 extends over 13 amino acids. CDR1 and CDR2 from the germline V gene are MDHEN and SYDVKM. The germline V and J ends were trimmed by 5 bases and 2 bases, with 10 bases remaining between them. The CDR3 DNA is TGTGCCAGCAGTCTTAGGGGCACCTACGAGCAGTACTTC. Protein: CASSLRGTYEQYF.

The rearrangement links TRBV9 to TRBJ2-1; 8 bases match TRBD2. Germline trimming cut 0 bases from V and 9 bases from J; bases unmatched to any gene: 8. Germline V CDR1 and CDR2: SGDLS, YYNGEE. The length of the CDR3 is 15 residues. CDR3 coding DNA: TGTGCCAGCAGCGTAGACGGGAGGGCTGGGGGTGAGCAGTTCTTC. Translated, it gives CASSVDGRAGGEQFF.

The rearrangement links TRBV6-6 to TRBJ1-1; D gene ambiguous. This CDR3 is 12 amino acids long. V shed 11 bases and J shed 1 base, with 11 bases lying between them. The germline gives CDR1 MNHNY, CDR2 SVGAGI (reference sequence). CDR3 bases: TGTGCCCATGGGAGGACGAACACTGAAGCTTTCTTT. As protein: CAHGRTNTEAFF.

The J gene is TRBJ2-7, the V gene TRBV19; tentatively, D is TRBD2 (6 bases). This CDR3 is 14 amino acids long. Trimming left V 2 bases short and J 2 bases short, with 10 bases between. Germline CDR1 LNHDA, CDR2 SQIVND (reference sequence). The CDR3 reads CASSISGGPYEQYF. In DNA, the CDR3 is TGTGCCAGTAGTATATCCGGGGGACCCTACGAGCAGTACTTC.

In DNA, the CDR3 is TGCGCCAGCAGCCCCTCGGTGGGAGGGGGCACCGGGGAGCTGTTTTTT. Its protein is CASSPSVGGGTGELFF. V usage is TRBV4-1 and J usage is TRBJ2-2; D is perhaps TRBD2 (7 bases). Germline V CDR1 and CDR2: MGHRA, YSYEKL. The length of the CDR3 is 16 residues. The germline V and J ends were trimmed by 4 bases and 4 bases, with 16 bases remaining between them.

The chain combines TRBV6-1 with TRBJ2-4, with D hard to call. CDR3 length: 12 residues. The V end was cut by 1 base, the J end by 10 bases, with 8 bases between. Germline V gives CDR1 MNHNS, CDR2 SASEGT. In DNA form, the CDR3 reads TGTGCCAGCAGTGAAGTTAGAAGTATTCAGTACTTC. Translating gives CASSEVRSIQYF.

J is TRBJ2-6 and V is TRBV5-6, with a possible D match to TRBD2 (6 bases). The CDR3 contains 16 residues. V shed 5 bases and J shed 0 bases, with 12 bases lying between them. Germline V gene data show CDR1 as SGHDT and CDR2 as YYEEEE. The DNA of the CDR3 is TGTGCCAGCAGACGGGACTCCCTCTCTGGGGCCAACGTCCTGACTTTC. This sequence encodes CASRRDSLSGANVLTF.

The chain employs TRBV30 and TRBJ2-1; 7 nucleotides match TRBD1. Germline-derived CDR1 and CDR2 are GTSNPN and SVGIG (reference sequence). After removal of 7 bases from V and 2 bases from J, the junction contained 5 bases not matched to a gene. This CDR3 has 13 amino acids. The CDR3 bases are TGTGCCTTACGGGACAGACCCTACAATGAGCAGTTCTTC. Protein: CALRDRPYNEQFF.

The chain couples TRBV29-1 to TRBJ2-2; weak D call: TRBD1 (6 bases). The CDR3 spans 13 residues. The V gene lost 6 bases and the J gene lost 2 bases, with 10 bases spanning the gap. CDR1 SQVTM and CDR2 ANQGSEA come from the germline V gene. CDR3 bases: TGCAGCGTAGACAGGAGTAACACCGGGGAGCTGTTTTTT. Protein: CSVDRSNTGELFF.